Each of the 26 T cell receptor beta chains below was sequenced from the same sample in a study of cytomegalovirus exposure and HLA in healthy donors. The PCR ran on 60 Vbeta and 13 Jbeta primers. Generated by immunoSEQ multiplex PCR, the TCRdb table keeps only in-frame clones and is missing some. In the table there are about 82,000 clones, around 10% of which are singletons. Sequences were obtained from PBMCs. The receptors come from a man aged 55 to 70 in good health and CMV-seropositive.

This clone occurred a few times. This chain links TRBV5-1 with TRBJ1-1; possibly TRBD1 for D (5 bases). This CDR3 has 15 residues. The V end was cut by 4 bases, the J end by 3 bases, with 16 bases between. Germline V gives CDR1 SGHRS, CDR2 YFSETQ. The CDR3 region is CASSPWGGSYTEAFF. CDR3 sequence (DNA): TGCGCCAGCAGCCCCTGGGGGGGATCCTACACTGAAGCTTTCTTT.

CDR3 protein: CASSFRGWDQPQHF. CDR3 nucleotide sequence: TGTGCCAGCAGTTTTAGAGGGTGGGATCAGCCCCAGCATTTT. This chain connects TRBV27 to TRBJ1-5; D is unresolved. This CDR3 has 14 amino acids. CDR1 and CDR2 (germline): MNHEY, SMNVEV (reference sequence). Between the trimmed V and J ends, which lost 3 bases and 5 bases, there was a span of 11 bases.

This clone has more than one count but fewer than ten. Sequence at one end of the junction differs from germline and may be a read error. This chain connects TRBV11-2 to TRBJ1-1; 7 nucleotides agree with TRBD1. The CDR3 spans 13 residues. CDR1 and CDR2 (germline): SGHAT, FQNNGV. CDR3 sequence: CASSSPGQSHLTF. In nucleotides, the CDR3 is TGTGCCAGCAGCTCTCCGGGACAGTCCCATCTGACATTT.

V and J are TRBV11-3 and TRBJ2-5; D is perhaps TRBD1 (6 bases). The CDR3 covers 13 residues. Germline V gene data show CDR1 as SGHNT and CDR2 as YENEEA. Between the trimmed V and J ends, which lost 5 bases and 5 bases, there was a span of 12 bases. Written as DNA, the CDR3 is TGTGCCAGCAGCCCACAGGGATGGGAGACCCAGTACTTC. This gives the protein CASSPQGWETQYF. Full variable domain (rest looked up from reference TRBV11-3 and TRBJ2-5): EAGVVQSPRYKIIEKKQPVAFWCNPISGHNTLYWYLQNLGQGPELLIRYENEEAVDDSQLPKDRFSAERLKGVDSTLKIQPAELGDSAVYLCASSPQGWETQYFGPGTRLLVL.

The chain links TRBV9 to TRBJ2-2, with 13 bases that match TRBD2. The V gene's germline CDR1 is SGDLS and CDR2 YYNGEE. Trimming at V came to 2 bases and at J to 5 bases, leaving 6 bases not matched to a gene. There are 17 residues in the CDR3. The CDR3 spells CASSVRTSGGRTGELFF. The CDR3 coding sequence is TGTGCCAGCAGCGTTCGGACTAGCGGGGGTAGGACCGGGGAGCTGTTTTTT.

The V and J genes are TRBV30 and TRBJ2-1; perhaps TRBD1 as D (5 bases). Trimming cost V 2 bases and J 7 bases, with 6 bases left between them. The CDR3 runs 11 residues. Germline CDR1 GTSNPN, CDR2 SVGIG (reference sequence). This CDR3 is CAWSRQNEQFF. In DNA, the CDR3 is TGTGCCTGGAGTAGACAGAATGAGCAGTTCTTC.

This clone turned up a few times. The chain uses TRBV10-1 and TRBJ2-3; 9 bases are a match to TRBD2. CDR1 and CDR2 from the germline V gene are WNHNN and SYGVQD (reference sequence). The CDR3 sequence is 15 residues long. V trimming: 3 bases; J trimming: 6 bases; junction bases outside the gene matches: 7. In nucleotides, the CDR3 is TGCGCCAGCAGTGATAGCGGGGGTAAGACGGATACGCAGTATTTT. It yields the protein CASSDSGGKTDTQYF.

This clone was detected only a few times. The rearrangement joins TRBV18 to TRBJ2-1; D not certain. The CDR3 extends over 14 amino acids. Per germline, CDR1 KGHSH and CDR2 LQKENI. The V and J ends lost 0 bases and 8 bases respectively, with 11 bases between them. The CDR3, as DNA: TGTGCCAGCTCACCACCGGTGACGCTAGATGAGCAGTTCTTC. It is translated as CASSPPVTLDEQFF.

Note on this clone: Mismatch with germline at one junction end may stem from a read error. This chain joins TRBV7-9 and TRBJ2-5, with 8 bases lining up with TRBD2. The germline gives CDR1 SEHNR, CDR2 FQNEAQ (reference sequence). The CDR3 is made up of 16 amino acids. The CDR3 here is CASRLGPAGAGETQYF. The CDR3, as DNA: TGTGCCAGCAGGTTAGGGCCAGCGGGAGCGGGAGAGACCCAGTACTTC.

The chain employs TRBV6-6 and TRBJ2-6; D unresolved. Per the germline V gene, CDR1 is MNHNY and CDR2 is SVGAGI (reference sequence). The CDR3 loop spans 13 amino acids. V lost 6 bases and J lost 1, with 4 bases in between. The CDR3 reads CASSTSGANVLTF. As DNA, the CDR3 is TGTGCCAGCAGCACATCTGGGGCCAACGTCCTGACTTTC.

This clone has a handful of counts. V usage is TRBV28 and J usage is TRBJ2-1; possible D gene TRBD2, 5 bases. Trimming took 8 bases from V and 12 from J, leaving 14 bases between them. This CDR3 has 11 amino acids. Per germline, CDR1 MDHEN and CDR2 SYDVKM. CDR3 sequence: CASELGLWQFF. The DNA of the CDR3 is TGTGCCAGCGAACTAGGGCTGTGGCAGTTCTTC.

This clone came up a few times. This chain joins TRBV19 and TRBJ1-1; D is possibly TRBD1 (6 bases). The CDR3 length is 15 residues. Germline V lookup: CDR1 LNHDA, CDR2 SQIVND (reference sequence). Trimming removed 0 bases from V and 3 bases from J, with 11 bases in between. CDR3 nucleotide sequence: TGTGCCAGTAGTATAGATACAGGGCTGGACACTGAAGCTTTCTTT. This sequence encodes CASSIDTGLDTEAFF. The entire variable domain, with the rest obtained from reference TRBV19 and TRBJ1-1, is as follows: DGGITQSPKYLFRKEGQNVTLSCEQNLNHDAMYWYRQDPGQGLRLIYYSQIVNDFQKGDIAEGYSVSREKKESFPLTVTSAQKNPTAFYLCASSIDTGLDTEAFFGQGTRLTVV.

The CDR3 DNA reads TGTGCCAGCAGTGGAGTTAATGAGCAGTTCTTC. It codes for CASSGVNEQFF. V and J are TRBV2 and TRBJ2-1; no firm D call. This CDR3 comprises 11 residues. Germline CDR1 and CDR2: SNHLY and FYNNEI. V was cut by 4 bases and J by 7 bases, with 5 bases left in between.

This clone was seen more than once but under ten times. This sequence joins TRBV5-1 and TRBJ2-7; weak D call: TRBD1 (5 bases). The CDR3 consists of 15 residues. The germline V gene encodes CDR1 SGHRS and CDR2 YFSETQ. The V end was cut by 0 bases, the J end by 2 bases, with 12 bases between. The CDR3 bases are TGCGCCAGCAGCTTGGATCGACAGAACCCCTACGAGCAGTACTTC. Translation gives CASSLDRQNPYEQYF.

The chain joins TRBV19 to TRBJ1-5; D is ambiguous. The CDR3 is made up of 12 amino acids. The V and J ends lost 7 bases and 4 bases respectively, with 8 bases between them. Germline CDR1 reads LNHDA; CDR2 reads SQIVND (reference sequence). CDR3: CASIPLNQPQHF. CDR3 DNA: TGTGCCAGTATCCCTCTAAATCAGCCCCAGCATTTT.

This clone appeared a few times. The gene calls are TRBV7-9 and TRBJ2-1, with 9 bases lining up with TRBD2. The germline gives CDR1 SEHNR, CDR2 FQNEAQ (reference sequence). The CDR3 spans 13 residues. The CDR3 region has the DNA TGTGGAAGCGGGAGGTCGTCCTACAATGAGCAGTTCTTC. This codes for CGSGRSSYNEQFF.

This clone showed up just a few times. This chain links TRBV5-8 with TRBJ2-6; 7 positions match TRBD2. The CDR3 runs 15 residues. From germline, CDR1 is SGHTS and CDR2 YDEGEE. V shed 1 base and J 3 bases; nucleotides not matched to a gene: 1. The CDR3 DNA sequence: TGTGCCAGCAGCTTGCGGGGGGTTGGGGCCAACGTCCTGACTTTC. This codes for CASSLRGVGANVLTF.

For this clone: Other DNA variants within this sample encode the same CDR3. The chain recombines TRBV7-9 with TRBJ1-4; 9 bases agree with TRBD1. Trimming at V came to 1 base and at J to 8 bases, leaving 5 bases not matched to a gene. The CDR3 totals 15 residues. From germline, CDR1 is SEHNR and CDR2 FQNEAQ (reference sequence). The CDR3 here is CASSLGGQGQEKLFF. Here the CDR3 DNA reads TGTGCCAGCAGCTTAGGGGGACAGGGTCAGGAAAAACTGTTTTTT.

CDR3 in DNA: TGTGCCAGCAGCTTGGCAGGGGGTGGGAACACTGAAGCTTTCTTT. It codes for CASSLAGGGNTEAFF. J is TRBJ1-1 and V is TRBV5-4, with 7 bases that match TRBD1. Germline V lookup: CDR1 SGHNT, CDR2 YYREEE (reference sequence). The CDR3 length is 15 residues. The ends lost 0 bases at V and 1 base at J; junction bases unmatched: 3.

This clone showed up just a few times. The chain recombines TRBV11-2 with TRBJ1-2, with 9 nucleotides matching TRBD1. The CDR3 spans 16 residues. Germline CDR1 SGHAT, CDR2 FQNNGV. J lost 4 bases, V lost 4 bases, and 10 bases had no gene match. The DNA of the CDR3 is TGTGCCAGCAGCTCCCGCTTTACAGGGGGCTCCTATGGCTACACCTTC. This gives the protein CASSSRFTGGSYGYTF. Full variable domain (outside the CDR3, taken from reference TRBV11-2 and TRBJ1-2): EAGVAQSPRYKIIEKRQSVAFWCNPISGHATLYWYQQILGQGPKLLIQFQNNGVVDDSQLPKDRFSAERLKGVDSTLKIQPAKLEDSAVYLCASSSRFTGGSYGYTFGSGTRLTVV.

This clone was recorded a few times. The V call is TRBV15, the J call TRBJ2-2; 11 bases agree with TRBD2. Germline CDR1 and CDR2: LNHNV and YYDKDF (reference sequence). The ends lost 1 base at V and 0 bases at J; junction bases unmatched: 4. CDR3 size: 18 residues. CDR3 bases: TGTGCCACCAGCAGAGGTCTAGCGGGGGGCCCGAACACCGGGGAGCTGTTTTTT. Translation gives CATSRGLAGGPNTGELFF. Full variable domain (remainder filled in from reference TRBV15 and TRBJ2-2): DAMVIQNPRYQVTQFGKPVTLSCSQTLNHNVMYWYQQKSSQAPKLLFHYYDKDFNNEADTPDNFQSRRPNTSFCFLDIRSPGLGDTAMYLCATSRGLAGGPNTGELFFGEGSRLTVL.

Only a few counts were recorded for this clone. The chain employs TRBV6-6 and TRBJ1-3, with D possibly being TRBD1 (5 bases). CDR1 is MNHNY, CDR2 SVGAGI, per germline (reference sequence). Trimming took 6 bases from V and 8 from J, leaving 8 bases between them. The CDR3 has 11 amino acids. The CDR3 protein is CASSAGDTIYF. In DNA form, the CDR3 reads TGTGCCAGCAGCGCGGGGGACACCATATATTTT.

This chain uses TRBV10-3 with TRBJ1-1; the D is unclear. Germline loops: CDR1 ENHRY, CDR2 SYGVKD. This CDR3 is 14 amino acids long. The V and J ends lost 8 bases and 4 bases respectively, with 17 bases between them. In DNA, the CDR3 is TGTGCCATCTCCGGGAACACGGGGAGCACTGAAGCTTTCTTT. Its protein is CAISGNTGSTEAFF.

The chain carries TRBV2 and TRBJ1-1, with 8 bases lining up with TRBD1. The V gene's germline CDR1 is SNHLY and CDR2 FYNNEI. The V and J ends lost 4 bases and 1 base, in that order; junction bases with no gene match: 5. The CDR3 sequence is 15 residues long. This CDR3 is CASSGTGRGNTEAFF. CDR3 nucleotides: TGTGCCAGCAGTGGGACAGGGCGGGGGAACACTGAAGCTTTCTTT.

The chain couples TRBV30 to TRBJ1-2; D is perhaps TRBD1 (5 bases). CDR3 length: 14 amino acids. Germline-derived CDR1 and CDR2 are GTSNPN and SVGIG (reference sequence). Trimming stripped 5 bases from V and 0 bases from J, with 13 bases between. CDR3 DNA: TGTGCCTGGGGGGCAGGGCTCACTAACTATGGCTACACCTTC. Protein product: CAWGAGLTNYGYTF.

This clone was seen a few times. The V gene is TRBV5-1, the J gene TRBJ2-1, with TRBD2 matching 8 bases. The J segment lost 10 bases and the V segment lost 4 bases, leaving 10 bases of the junction unmatched. Germline CDR1 reads SGHRS; CDR2 reads YFSETQ. This CDR3 comprises 14 residues. In DNA form, the CDR3 reads TGCGCCAGCAGCCTCGATTTAACTAGCGGCGAGCAGTTCTTC. Amino acids: CASSLDLTSGEQFF.